This is a list of T cell receptor beta chains from one sample in a study of blood T cell repertoires in COVID-19. The table came from immunoSEQ multiplex PCR; TCRdb's copy has only in-frame clones and leaves some out. Altogether 28,000 or so clones are present, under 85% being singletons, with the ten largest covering about 67%. Input material: peripheral blood. The receptor set was obtained from a man between 65 and 85 years old with acute or convalescent COVID-19. CDR3s include the opening cysteine and the closing phenylalanine or tryptophan. Each record gives: J gene, D gene, V gene, clone size, CDR3 protein, CDR3 DNA. D genes are given only for firm matches. The listing skips clone size in some rows; elsewhere it reads once, few, many or a size class.

>TRBJ2-2|NA|TRBV7-2|few
CASSLQATETGELFF
TGTGCCAGCAGCCTTCAGGCTACAGAAACCGGGGAGCTGTTTTTT
>TRBJ1-4|TRBD1|TRBV30|NA
CAWGQGMKTNEKLFF
TGTGCCTGGGGACAGGGGATGAAGACTAATGAAAAACTGTTTTTT
>TRBJ1-1|NA|TRBV30|NA
CAWSRRAEAFF
TGTGCCTGGAGTCGCCGGGCTGAAGCTTTCTTT
>TRBJ1-1|NA|TRBV10-1|NA
CASSSRPDTEAFF
TGCGCCAGCTCCAGTCGCCCCGACACTGAAGCTTTCTTT
>TRBJ2-2|NA|TRBV7-2|NA
CASSLVEAPTGELFF
TGTGCCAGCAGCTTAGTAGAGGCACCCACCGGGGAGCTGTTTTTT
>TRBJ1-4|NA|TRBV5-4|NA
CASSPDSANEKLFF
TGTGCCAGCAGCCCGGACAGTGCTAATGAAAAACTGTTTTTT
>TRBJ2-1|NA|TRBV9|NA
CASSVESVSYNEQFF
TGTGCCAGCAGCGTAGAGTCGGTCTCCTACAATGAGCAGTTCTTC
>TRBJ2-1|NA|TRBV7-2|NA
CASSTESTASYNEQFF
TGTGCCAGCAGCACGGAGTCCACGGCCTCCTACAATGAGCAGTTCTTC
>TRBJ2-2|NA|TRBV5-4|NA
CASRMGQLGGSGELFF
TGTGCCAGCAGGATGGGACAGCTAGGGGGGTCCGGGGAGCTGTTTTTT
>TRBJ1-1|NA|TRBV19|NA
CASSLWSDDEAFF
TGTGCCAGTAGTCTGTGGTCAGATGATGAAGCTTTCTTT
>TRBJ1-1|NA|TRBV14|NA
CASSQNRNTEAFF
TGTGCCAGCAGCCAAAACAGGAACACTGAAGCTTTCTTT
>TRBJ2-1|NA|TRBV23-1|NA
CASSQSGRRGTPPGGRYYNEQFF
TGCGCCAGCAGTCAAAGTGGTCGGAGAGGGACCCCGCCGGGGGGCAGGTACTACAATGAGCAGTTCTTC
>TRBJ1-1|NA|TRBV9|NA
CASSRVAVNTEAFF
TGTGCCAGCAGCCGCGTGGCGGTGAACACTGAAGCTTTCTTT
>TRBJ2-7|NA|TRBV18|NA
CASSPELRPYEQYF
TGTGCCAGCTCACCAGAACTGCGGCCCTACGAGCAGTACTTC
>TRBJ2-5|TRBD1|TRBV25-1|NA
CASTTGALETQYF
TGTGCCAGCACGACAGGGGCGTTGGAGACCCAGTACTTC
>TRBJ2-7|TRBD2|TRBV9|NA
CASSVGTSGSTYEQYF
TGTGCCAGCAGCGTGGGGACTAGCGGGAGTACCTACGAGCAGTACTTC
>TRBJ2-1|TRBD2|TRBV5-8|NA
CASKRGSGSSNEQFF
TGTGCCAGCAAACGGGGGAGCGGGAGTAGTAATGAGCAGTTCTTC
>TRBJ2-5|NA|TRBV4-1|NA
CASSQDPGGWETQYF
TGCGCCAGCAGCCAAGACCCAGGGGGGTGGGAGACCCAGTACTTC
>TRBJ2-1|TRBD1|TRBV5-6|NA
CASSRDRGWGEQFF
TGTGCCAGCAGCCGGGACAGGGGATGGGGTGAGCAGTTCTTC
>TRBJ2-1|TRBD2|TRBV6-5|NA
CASSYSTSGYYNEQFF
TGTGCCAGCAGTTACTCGACTAGCGGGTACTACAATGAGCAGTTCTTC
>TRBJ2-1|NA|TRBV5-4|NA
CASSSLGGSYNEQFF
TGTGCCAGCAGCTCCCTAGGGGGTAGCTACAATGAGCAGTTCTTC
>TRBJ2-3|NA|TRBV4-1|NA
CASSQERVSWGLDTDTQYF
TGCGCCAGCAGCCAAGAGAGAGTTTCTTGGGGCCTCGACACAGATACGCAGTATTTT
>TRBJ2-7|TRBD1|TRBV4-1|NA
CASSQRDRGQIYEQYF
TGCGCCAGCAGCCAACGGGACAGGGGGCAGATTTACGAGCAGTACTTC
>TRBJ1-6|NA|TRBV9|NA
CASSVSQNNSPLHF
TGTGCCAGCAGCGTGAGTCAAAATAATTCACCCCTCCACTTT
>TRBJ1-1|TRBD1|TRBV2|medium-sized
CASSALGQGVTEAFF
TGTGCCAGCAGTGCCTTGGGACAGGGAGTTACTGAAGCTTTCTTT
>TRBJ1-3|NA|TRBV10-3|NA
CAISVKGPSIYF
TGTGCCATCAGTGTCAAGGGGCCATCCATATATTTT
>TRBJ1-3|NA|TRBV4-2|NA
CASSQVLVAHSGNTIYF
TGTGCCAGCAGCCAAGTCCTCGTCGCGCACTCTGGAAACACCATATATTTT
>TRBJ1-1|NA|TRBV18|few
CASSPQGSNTEAFF
TGTGCCAGCTCACCACAGGGGTCGAACACTGAAGCTTTCTTT
>TRBJ1-2|TRBD1|TRBV6-5|NA
CASSSRQGANYGYTF
TGTGCCAGCAGTTCCCGACAGGGGGCTAACTATGGCTACACCTTC
>TRBJ2-1|NA|TRBV6-4|NA
CASSEQRGVEQFF
TGTGCCAGCAGTGAGCAAAGGGGTGTTGAGCAGTTCTTC
>TRBJ1-2|NA|TRBV7-8|NA
CASSLVGGQSNYGYTF
TGTGCCAGCAGCTTAGTGGGCGGGCAGTCCAACTATGGCTACACCTTC
>TRBJ2-7|TRBD1|TRBV6-5|once
CASSYSWTGRYEQYF
TGTGCCAGCAGTTACTCTTGGACAGGACGCTACGAGCAGTACTTC
>TRBJ2-7|NA|TRBV5-1|NA
CASSWDTTRYEQYF
TGCGCCAGCAGCTGGGACACAACAAGGTACGAGCAGTACTTC
>TRBJ1-2|TRBD1|TRBV29-1|few
CSVGTGGSSYTF
TGCAGCGTCGGGACAGGGGGCTCGAGCTACACCTTC
>TRBJ2-1|NA|TRBV27|NA
CASSARPPESYNEQFF
TGTGCCAGCAGTGCTAGACCCCCAGAGTCCTACAATGAGCAGTTCTTC
>TRBJ1-6|TRBD1|TRBV2|once
CASSGGQGVGSPLHF
TGTGCCAGCAGTGGGGGACAGGGTGTTGGATCACCCCTCCACTTT
>TRBJ1-5|NA|TRBV7-9|NA
CASSLGGLAPQHF
TGTGCCAGCAGCCTCGGGGGATTAGCGCCCCAGCATTTT
>TRBJ2-1|TRBD2|TRBV29-1|few
CSVVSIAGGNEQFF
TGCAGCGTTGTTTCGATAGCGGGGGGAAATGAGCAGTTCTTC
>TRBJ1-1|NA|TRBV6-4|NA
CASSEEHRAGTEAFF
TGTGCCAGCAGTGAAGAACACAGGGCGGGCACTGAAGCTTTCTTT
>TRBJ2-3|TRBD2|TRBV11-3|once
CASSPSAGGRTDTQYF
TGTGCCAGCAGCCCCTCCGCGGGGGGCCGCACAGATACGCAGTATTTT
>TRBJ2-2|NA|TRBV28|NA
CASRPRSGPTGELFF
TGTGCCAGCAGGCCGAGGTCAGGGCCCACCGGGGAGCTGTTTTTT
>TRBJ2-1|NA|TRBV5-1|medium-sized
CASSRHPSSYNEQFF
TGCGCCAGCAGCCGCCACCCGAGCTCCTACAATGAGCAGTTCTTC
>TRBJ1-3|TRBD1|TRBV4-1|few
CASSTDQGAPIYF
TGCGCCAGCAGCACTGACCAGGGGGCACCCATATATTTT
>TRBJ1-2|TRBD1|TRBV29-1|NA
CSVGRDRVLYGYTF
TGCAGCGTTGGCCGGGACAGGGTGCTTTATGGCTACACCTTC
>TRBJ2-1|NA|TRBV7-9|once
CASSLGQYNEQFF
TGTGCCAGCAGCTTAGGTCAGTACAATGAGCAGTTCTTC